This T cell receptor beta chain was sequenced for a study of blood T cell repertoires in COVID-19. Study overall: COVID-19 samples collected from the United States, Italy and Spain covered acute and convalescent phases.

Cohort placement rested on clinical history that participants reported themselves. Germline V gene sequence: CDR1 LNHDA, CDR2 SQIVND (reference sequence). V lost 9 bases and J 0 bases, leaving 9 bases between the germline ends. CDR3 size: 14 residues. Original handling: The authors estimated nucleated cell counts from reference gene primer amplification. Assay: immunoSEQ multiplex PCR; the TCRdb copy retains only in-frame clones and omits some. V and J calls and clone size are given by that table; D and trimming were obtained from the DNA. The table lists some 160,000 clones, approximately 79% of them singletons, with roughly 19% in the top ten.

The receptor was derived from a woman aged 70-85 years in a cohort exposed to, infected with or recovered from COVID-19 (not recorded which). The rearrangement links TRBV19 to TRBJ2-6; maybe TRBD2 (6 bases). The specimen was PBMCs or T cells enriched from blood (not recorded which). The CDR3 is CASAGRSGANVLTF. The CDR3 DNA reads as TGTGCCAGCGCGGGGCGCTCTGGGGCCAACGTCCTGACTTTC.